One sample yielded the 9 T cell receptor beta chains listed below, sequenced in a study of T cell changes during pregnancy in multiple sclerosis (dated by TCRdb to 2018 to 2020). Library creation used the immunoSEQ multiplex PCR assay. TCRdb re-hosts the immuneACCESS table, in-frame sequences only. Its copies lack some clones; in the studies checked, an unresolved V gene accounts for under half of them, and the cause for the rest is not known. Here the sample has some 69,000 clones; less than 95% occur a single time. The ten largest clones capture about 2.1% of the sample. Specimen: peripheral blood, collected in the second trimester of pregnancy. These receptors were collected from a female donor in good health, enrolled as a control in a pregnancy study.

The chain joins TRBV4-2 to TRBJ2-7, with 9 bases aligning to TRBD2. Germline lookup yields CDR1 LGHNA and CDR2 YNFKEQ. The CDR3 runs 14 residues. Trimming removed 0 bases from V and 5 bases from J; junction bases left unmatched: 2. The CDR3 DNA is TGTGCCAGCAGCCAAGAGGGCGGGGGGGACGAGCAGTACTTC. This encodes CASSQEGGGDEQYF.

This clone has only one observation. The V and J genes are TRBV30 and TRBJ2-3; a possible D gene is TRBD1 (6 bases). The CDR3 is 12 amino acids. The germline gives CDR1 GTSNPN, CDR2 SVGIG (reference sequence). The V end was cut by 4 bases, the J end by 13 bases, with 18 bases between. This CDR3 is CAWTKGTRTKYF. CDR3 nucleotide sequence: TGTGCCTGGACGAAGGGGACACGGACAAAGTATTTT.

The chain uses TRBV11-2 and TRBJ2-7; 10 nucleotides match TRBD2. The V gene's germline CDR1 is SGHAT and CDR2 FQNNGV. The J segment lost 3 bases and the V segment lost 0 bases, leaving 2 bases of the junction unmatched. CDR3 length equals 15 residues. The CDR3 here is CASSLEASGGYEQYF. The DNA for the CDR3 is TGTGCCAGCAGCTTAGAGGCTAGCGGGGGCTACGAGCAGTACTTC. Using reference TRBV11-2 and TRBJ2-7 for the parts outside the CDR3, the full variable domain is EAGVAQSPRYKIIEKRQSVAFWCNPISGHATLYWYQQILGQGPKLLIQFQNNGVVDDSQLPKDRFSAERLKGVDSTLKIQPAKLEDSAVYLCASSLEASGGYEQYFGPGTRLTVT.

J is TRBJ1-5 and V is TRBV30; the D gene is possibly TRBD1 (5 bases). CDR3 length equals 17 residues. V lost 1 base and J lost 0, with 16 bases in between. The germline gives CDR1 GTSNPN, CDR2 SVGIG (reference sequence). The CDR3 region has the DNA TGTGCCTGGAGTGAACAGGCCTTGGGGCATAGCAATCAGCCCCAGCATTTT. It codes for CAWSEQALGHSNQPQHF.

The V and J genes are TRBV27 and TRBJ2-7, with 7 bases lining up with TRBD1. The V gene end was trimmed by 8 bases and the J gene end by 0 bases; junction bases not matched to a gene: 1. Germline-derived CDR1 and CDR2 are MNHEY and SMNVEV (reference sequence). The CDR3 length is 12 residues. The CDR3 nucleotides are TGTGCCAGCGGGACAGACTCCTACGAGCAGTACTTC. Its protein product is CASGTDSYEQYF.

J is TRBJ1-1 and V is TRBV5-5, with no clear D. Trimming removed 2 bases from V and 4 bases from J, with 9 bases in between. The germline V gene has CDR1 SGHKS and CDR2 YYEKEE (reference sequence). CDR3 length: 13 amino acids. CDR3 amino acids: CASSFGVGTEAFF. CDR3 bases: TGTGCCAGCAGCTTCGGGGTAGGCACTGAAGCTTTCTTT.

The chain joins TRBV5-1 to TRBJ2-7; 15 nucleotides match TRBD2. With V trimmed by 4 bases and J by 0 bases, 5 bases remained unmatched. This CDR3 comprises 17 residues. The germline V gene encodes CDR1 SGHRS and CDR2 YFSETQ. CDR3 sequence (DNA): TGCGCCAGCAGCGCGGGACTAGCGGGGGGCAGCTCCTACGAGCAGTACTTC. It codes for CASSAGLAGGSSYEQYF.

The chain recombines TRBV11-2 with TRBJ1-5; D is ambiguous. CDR1 and CDR2 from the germline V gene are SGHAT and FQNNGV. This CDR3 is 13 amino acids long. V was trimmed by 0 bases and J by 15 bases, leaving 15 bases between them. The chain's CDR3 is CASSLDFGAARHF. The CDR3 DNA is TGTGCCAGCAGCTTAGATTTTGGTGCGGCCCGGCATTTT.

The chain carries TRBV9 and TRBJ1-1; D is ambiguous. Per the germline V gene, CDR1 is SGDLS and CDR2 is YYNGEE. There are 14 residues in the CDR3. Trimming removed 0 bases at V and 11 bases at J, with 17 bases between. The CDR3 nucleotides read TGTGCCAGCAGCGTAGGGGTGGGAGCGACGGGGGCTTTCTTT. It translates to CASSVGVGATGAFF.